What follows describes a single T cell receptor (beta chain). The source of the sample is a study of blood T cell repertoires in COVID-19. TCRdb's table, derived via immunoSEQ multiplex PCR, lists solely in-frame clones and lacks some. Of over 85,000 clones listed, around 90% were seen once; the top ten hold about 5.7%. This CDR3 is built from 13 residues. V usage is TRBV21-1 and J usage is TRBJ2-3; the D call in the table, TRBD2, was not verified against the DNA. TRBV21-1 is an annotated pseudogene. The sequencing input was peripheral blood. The receptor comes from a woman aged 45-65 years with COVID-19, enrolled during active disease. The CDR3 DNA reads as TGTGCCAGCAGCAAAGGGACTACCTCAACGCAGTATTTT. Translation: CASSKGTTSTQYF.